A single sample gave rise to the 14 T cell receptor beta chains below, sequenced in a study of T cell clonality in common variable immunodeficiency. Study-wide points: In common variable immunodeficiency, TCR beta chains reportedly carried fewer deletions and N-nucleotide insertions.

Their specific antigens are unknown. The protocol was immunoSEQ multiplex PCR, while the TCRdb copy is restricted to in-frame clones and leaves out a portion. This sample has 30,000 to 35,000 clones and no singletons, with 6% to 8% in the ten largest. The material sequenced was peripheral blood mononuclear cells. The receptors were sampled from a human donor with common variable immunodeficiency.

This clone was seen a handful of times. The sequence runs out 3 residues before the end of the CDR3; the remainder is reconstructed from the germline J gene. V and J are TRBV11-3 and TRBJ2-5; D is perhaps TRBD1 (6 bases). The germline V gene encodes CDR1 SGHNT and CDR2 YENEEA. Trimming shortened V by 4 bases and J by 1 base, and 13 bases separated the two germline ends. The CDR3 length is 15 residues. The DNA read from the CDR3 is TGTGCCAGCAGCTCTACCCGGGACATCCAAGAGACC. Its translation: CASSSTRDIQET. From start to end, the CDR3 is CASSSTRDIQETQYF.

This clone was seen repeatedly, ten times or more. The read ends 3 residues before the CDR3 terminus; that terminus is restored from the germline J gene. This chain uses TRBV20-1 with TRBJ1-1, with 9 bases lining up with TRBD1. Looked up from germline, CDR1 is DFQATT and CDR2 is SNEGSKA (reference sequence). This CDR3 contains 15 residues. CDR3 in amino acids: CSARDRNTGTGRAFF. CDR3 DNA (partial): TGCAGTGCTAGAGATCGAAATACCGGGACAGGGAGG.

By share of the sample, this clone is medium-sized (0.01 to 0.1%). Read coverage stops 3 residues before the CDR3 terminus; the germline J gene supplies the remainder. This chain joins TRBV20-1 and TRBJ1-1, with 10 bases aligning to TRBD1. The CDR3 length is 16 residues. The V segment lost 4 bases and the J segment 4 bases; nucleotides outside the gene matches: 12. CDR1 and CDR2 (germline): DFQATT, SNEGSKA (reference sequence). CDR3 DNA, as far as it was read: TGCAGTGCTAAACGGGACAGGGGATTCTCCGCCACTGAA. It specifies CSAKRDRGFSATE. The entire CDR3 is CSAKRDRGFSATEAFF.

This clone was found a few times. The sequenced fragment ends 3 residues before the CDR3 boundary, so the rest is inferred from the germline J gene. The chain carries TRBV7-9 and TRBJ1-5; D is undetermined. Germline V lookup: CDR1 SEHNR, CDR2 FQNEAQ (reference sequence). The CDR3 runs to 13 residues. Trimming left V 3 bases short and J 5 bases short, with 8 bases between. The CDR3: CASSFDGDQPQHF. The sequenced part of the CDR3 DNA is TGTGCCAGCAGCTTTGACGGGGATCAGCCC.

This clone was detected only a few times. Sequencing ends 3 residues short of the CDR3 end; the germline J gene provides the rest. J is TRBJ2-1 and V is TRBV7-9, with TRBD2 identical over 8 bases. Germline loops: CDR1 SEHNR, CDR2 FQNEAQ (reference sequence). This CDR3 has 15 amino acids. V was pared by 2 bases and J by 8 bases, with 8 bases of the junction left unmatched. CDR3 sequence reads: CASSLQAGVGDEQFF. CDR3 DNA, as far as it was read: TGTGCCAGCAGCTTACAAGCGGGAGTGGGGGATGAG.

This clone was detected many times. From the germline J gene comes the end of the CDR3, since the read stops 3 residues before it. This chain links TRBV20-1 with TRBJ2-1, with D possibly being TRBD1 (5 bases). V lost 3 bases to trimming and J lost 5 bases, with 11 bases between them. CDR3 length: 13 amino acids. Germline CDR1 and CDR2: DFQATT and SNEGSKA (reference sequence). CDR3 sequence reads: CSASRASHNEQFF. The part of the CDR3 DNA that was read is TGCAGTGCTAGCAGGGCATCACACAATGAG.

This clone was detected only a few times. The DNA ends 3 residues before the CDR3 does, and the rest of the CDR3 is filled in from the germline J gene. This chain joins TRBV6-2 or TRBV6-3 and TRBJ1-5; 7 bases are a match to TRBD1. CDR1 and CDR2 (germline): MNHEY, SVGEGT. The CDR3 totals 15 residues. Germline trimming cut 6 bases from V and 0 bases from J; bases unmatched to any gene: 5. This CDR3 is CASRPGQVSNQPQHF. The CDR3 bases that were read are TGTGCCAGCAGGCCCGGACAGGTTAGCAATCAGCCC.

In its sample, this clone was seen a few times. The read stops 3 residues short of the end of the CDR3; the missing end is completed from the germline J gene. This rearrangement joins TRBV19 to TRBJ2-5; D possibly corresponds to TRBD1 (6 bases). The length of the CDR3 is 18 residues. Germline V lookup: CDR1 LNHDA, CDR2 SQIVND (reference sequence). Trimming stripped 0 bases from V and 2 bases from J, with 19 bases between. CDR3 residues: CASSIDTRRTGMQETQYF. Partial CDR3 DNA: TGTGCCAGTAGTATAGACACTAGACGCACAGGGATGCAAGAGACC.

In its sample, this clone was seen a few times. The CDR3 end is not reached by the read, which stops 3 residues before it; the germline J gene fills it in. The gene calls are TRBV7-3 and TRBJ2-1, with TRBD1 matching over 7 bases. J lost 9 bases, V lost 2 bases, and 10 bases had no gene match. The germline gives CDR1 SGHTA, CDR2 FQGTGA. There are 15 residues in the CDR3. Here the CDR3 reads CASSLPGQKPVEQFF. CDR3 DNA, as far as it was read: TGTGCCAGCAGCTTACCGGGACAGAAACCCGTTGAG.

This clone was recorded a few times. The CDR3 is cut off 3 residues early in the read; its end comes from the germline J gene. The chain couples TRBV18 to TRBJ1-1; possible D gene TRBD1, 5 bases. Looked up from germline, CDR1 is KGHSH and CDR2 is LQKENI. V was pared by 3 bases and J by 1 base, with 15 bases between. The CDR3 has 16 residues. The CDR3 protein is CASSPPSGGRNTEAFF. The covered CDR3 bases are TGTGCCAGCTCACCCCCCTCGGGGGGACGGAACACTGAA.

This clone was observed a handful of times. The CDR3 here is CASSAGTSVVNEQFF. CDR3 DNA (partial): TGTGCCAGCTCCGCCGGGACTAGCGTTGTAAATGAG. V and J are TRBV18 and TRBJ2-1; 10 positions agree with TRBD2. The read terminates 3 residues ahead of where the CDR3 ends, so the germline J gene completes it. This CDR3 is built from 15 residues. Unmatched junction bases numbered 9, after V lost 6 bases and J lost 7 bases. CDR1 and CDR2 (germline): KGHSH, LQKENI. Together with reference TRBV18 and TRBJ2-1, the CDR3 gives the full variable domain: NAGVMQNPRHLVRRRGQEARLRCSPMKGHSHVYWYRQLPEEGLKFMVYLQKENIIDESGMPKERFSAEFPKEGPSILRIQQVVRGDSAAYFCASSAGTSVVNEQFFGPGTRLTVL.

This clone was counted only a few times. The CDR3 reads CASTNSGRTNNEQFF. Incomplete CDR3 DNA: TGTGCCAGCACCAATAGCGGGAGAACTAACAATGAG. The V call is TRBV6-2 or TRBV6-3, the J call TRBJ2-1; 9 nucleotides align to TRBD2. The read ends 3 residues early relative to the CDR3; the germline J gene fills the gap. The V gene end was trimmed by 7 bases and the J gene end by 5 bases; junction bases not matched to a gene: 9. CDR1 is MNHEY, CDR2 SVGEGT, per germline. The CDR3 extends over 15 amino acids.

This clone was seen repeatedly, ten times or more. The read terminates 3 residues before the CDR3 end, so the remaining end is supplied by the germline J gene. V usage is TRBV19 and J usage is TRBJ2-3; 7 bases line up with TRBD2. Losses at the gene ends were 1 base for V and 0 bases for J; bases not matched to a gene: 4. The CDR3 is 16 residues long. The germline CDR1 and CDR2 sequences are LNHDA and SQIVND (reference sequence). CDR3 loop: CASSIVPAGSTDTQYF. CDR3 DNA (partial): TGTGCCAGTAGTATAGTTCCAGCGGGAAGCACAGATACG.

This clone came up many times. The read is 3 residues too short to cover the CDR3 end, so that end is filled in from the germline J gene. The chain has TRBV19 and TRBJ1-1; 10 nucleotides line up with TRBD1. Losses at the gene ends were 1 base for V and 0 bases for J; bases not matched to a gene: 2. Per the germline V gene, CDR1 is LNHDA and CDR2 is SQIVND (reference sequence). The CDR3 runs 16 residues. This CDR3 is CASSIVTGGMNTEAFF. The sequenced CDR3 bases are TGTGCCAGTAGTATAGTGACAGGGGGCATGAACACTGAA.